This T cell receptor beta chain was found in a study of control samples from healthy donors and cancer patients. The CDR3 loop spans 14 amino acids. The V gene's germline CDR1 is MDHEN and CDR2 SYDVKM. Deletions cut 1 base from V and 8 bases from J, with 14 bases between. This table comes from immunoSEQ multiplex PCR, and its TCRdb copy is limited to in-frame clones, with some not included. Here the sample spans 130,000 to 150,000 clones, over 90% being singletons. The sample consisted of PBMCs. This sequence originates from a man aged 55 to 70 with colorectal cancer. The V and J genes are TRBV28 and TRBJ1-2; D gene uncertain. The CDR3 DNA reads TGTGCCAGCAGTTTATACACAGTGCAACAGGGCTACACCTTC. Translated: CASSLYTVQQGYTF.